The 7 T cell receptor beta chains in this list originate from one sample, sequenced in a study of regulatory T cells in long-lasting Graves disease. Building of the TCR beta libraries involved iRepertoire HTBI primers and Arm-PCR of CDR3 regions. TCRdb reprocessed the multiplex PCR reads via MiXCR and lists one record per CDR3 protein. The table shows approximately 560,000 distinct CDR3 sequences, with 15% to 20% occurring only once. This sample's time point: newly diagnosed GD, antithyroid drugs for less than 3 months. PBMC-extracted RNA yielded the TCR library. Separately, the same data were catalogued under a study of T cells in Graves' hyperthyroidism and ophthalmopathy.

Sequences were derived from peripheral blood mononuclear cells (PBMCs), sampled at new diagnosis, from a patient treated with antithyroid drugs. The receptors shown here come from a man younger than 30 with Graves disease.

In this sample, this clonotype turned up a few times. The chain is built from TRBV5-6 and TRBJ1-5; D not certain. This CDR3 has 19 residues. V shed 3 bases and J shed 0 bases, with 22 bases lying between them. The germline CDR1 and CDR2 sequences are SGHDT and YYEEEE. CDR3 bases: TGTGCCAGCAGCTCCCCGGACCCCCCGTCCCAGGCTAGCAATCAGCCCCAGCATTTT. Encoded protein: CASSSPDPPSQASNQPQHF.

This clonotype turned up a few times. Here the CDR3 DNA reads TGTGCCAGTAGTCCAACTTGGGACGGCTCCTACGAGCAGTACTTC. It is translated as CASSPTWDGSYEQYF. The chain links TRBV19 to TRBJ2-7, with D perhaps assigned TRBD1 or TRBD2 (5 bases each). Trimming removed 5 bases at V and 0 bases at J, with 14 bases between. Germline values: CDR1 LNHDA, CDR2 SQIVND (reference sequence). The CDR3 consists of 15 residues.

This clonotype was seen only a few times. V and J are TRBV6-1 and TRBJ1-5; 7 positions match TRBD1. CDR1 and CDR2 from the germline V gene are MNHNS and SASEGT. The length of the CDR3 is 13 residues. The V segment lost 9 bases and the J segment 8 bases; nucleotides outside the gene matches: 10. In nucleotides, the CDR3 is TGTGCCAGTGGCGACAGGGCGTTTGAGCCCCAGCATTTT. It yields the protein CASGDRAFEPQHF.

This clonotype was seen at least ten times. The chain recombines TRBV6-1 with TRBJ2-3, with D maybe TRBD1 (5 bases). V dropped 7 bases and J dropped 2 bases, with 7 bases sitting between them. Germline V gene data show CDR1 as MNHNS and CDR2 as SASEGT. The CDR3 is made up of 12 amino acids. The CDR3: CASNRLTDTQYF. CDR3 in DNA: TGTGCCAGCAACAGGCTCACAGATACGCAGTATTTT.

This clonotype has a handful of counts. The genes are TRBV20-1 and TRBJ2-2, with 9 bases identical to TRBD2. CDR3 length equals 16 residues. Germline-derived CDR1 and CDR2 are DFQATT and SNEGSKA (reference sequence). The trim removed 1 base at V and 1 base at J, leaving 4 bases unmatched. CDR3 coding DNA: TGCAGTGCTAGAGCTGCGACTAGCGGGAACACCGGGGAGCTGTTTTTT. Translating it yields CSARAATSGNTGELFF.

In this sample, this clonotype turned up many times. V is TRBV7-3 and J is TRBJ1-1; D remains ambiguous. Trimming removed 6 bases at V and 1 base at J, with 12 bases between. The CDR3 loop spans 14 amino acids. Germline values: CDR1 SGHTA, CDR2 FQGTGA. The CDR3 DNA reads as TGTGCCAGCAGGTCTCCTGCGAGGAACACTGAAGCTTTCTTT. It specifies CASRSPARNTEAFF.

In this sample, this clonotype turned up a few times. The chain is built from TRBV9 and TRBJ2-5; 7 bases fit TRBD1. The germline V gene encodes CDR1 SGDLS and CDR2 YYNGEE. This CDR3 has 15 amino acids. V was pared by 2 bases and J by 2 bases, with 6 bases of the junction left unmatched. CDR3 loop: CASSVGTGQQETQYF. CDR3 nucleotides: TGTGCCAGCAGCGTCGGGACGGGACAGCAAGAGACCCAGTACTTC.